One and the same sample provided the 26 T cell receptor beta chains below, sequenced in a study of shared clonotypes between healthy human individuals. The method was immunoSEQ multiplex PCR; TCRdb's version includes in-frame clones alone and lacks a portion of them. The sample carries roughly 1.4 million clones, just under 99% recorded once. The sample was naive CD4+ T cells sorted from blood. Noted subset: CD45RA+ positively selected. These receptors all stem from a young man in good health.

The gene calls are TRBV14 and TRBJ2-7, with no clear D. CDR3 length equals 13 residues. Trimming shortened V by 3 bases and J by 6 bases, and 12 bases separated the two germline ends. Germline V lookup: CDR1 SGHDN, CDR2 FVKESK. CDR3 coding DNA: TGTGCCAGCAGCCAGAATCAATTTAGCGAGCAGTACTTC. Its protein product is CASSQNQFSEQYF.

The chain employs TRBV5-4 and TRBJ2-2; 9 bases fit TRBD1. CDR1 is SGHNT and CDR2 is YYREEE in the germline V gene (reference sequence). This CDR3 has 16 residues. Trimming at V came to 0 bases and at J to 4 bases, leaving 4 bases not matched to a gene. The CDR3 is CASSLAPGQGTGELFF. The CDR3 DNA is TGTGCCAGCAGCTTGGCACCGGGACAGGGCACCGGGGAGCTGTTTTTT.

The CDR3 sequence is CASSTMGRGPRTDTQYF. The CDR3 coding sequence is TGTGCCAGCTCCACCATGGGGCGGGGCCCCCGCACAGATACGCAGTATTTT. V and J are TRBV18 and TRBJ2-3; possible D gene TRBD2, 6 bases. The CDR3 contains 17 residues. Trimming left V 6 bases short and J 1 base short, with 20 bases between. Germline V gene sequence: CDR1 KGHSH, CDR2 LQKENI. The variable domain in full, with the rest retrieved from reference TRBV18 and TRBJ2-3, is NAGVMQNPRHLVRRRGQEARLRCSPMKGHSHVYWYRQLPEEGLKFMVYLQKENIIDESGMPKERFSAEFPKEGPSILRIQQVVRGDSAAYFCASSTMGRGPRTDTQYFGPGTRLTVL.

For this clone: In the same sample, other DNA sequences code for this CDR3. The chain uses TRBV28 and TRBJ2-3; D might be TRBD1 (5 bases). The V and J ends lost 5 bases and 5 bases respectively, with 5 bases between them. The germline gives CDR1 MDHEN, CDR2 SYDVKM. This CDR3 has 11 residues. The CDR3, as DNA: TGTGCCAGCAGTAGGGGAGATACGCAGTATTTT. This sequence encodes CASSRGDTQYF. Based on the CDR3 plus reference TRBV28 and TRBJ2-3, the full variable domain is DVKVTQSSRYLVKRTGEKVFLECVQDMDHENMFWYRQDPGLGLRLIYFSYDVKMKEKGDIPEGYSVSREKKERFSLILESASTNQTSMYLCASSRGDTQYFGPGTRLTVL.

This chain joins TRBV29-1 and TRBJ1-2; 9 bases are a match to TRBD1. CDR3 length: 14 residues. Germline lookup yields CDR1 SQVTM and CDR2 ANQGSEA. The J segment lost 4 bases and the V segment lost 6 bases, leaving 9 bases of the junction unmatched. The CDR3 DNA sequence: TGCAGCGTCGACCCGGACAGGGGTGGCTATGGCTACACCTTC. It encodes CSVDPDRGGYGYTF.

This chain joins TRBV11-3 and TRBJ2-3; a possible D gene is TRBD2 (5 bases). CDR1 SGHNT and CDR2 YENEEA come from the germline V gene. The ends were cut back, 4 bases at V and 1 base at J, with 18 bases in the middle. This CDR3 has 17 residues. CDR3 loop: CASSYFTAAGGTDTQYF. The CDR3, as DNA: TGTGCCAGCAGCTACTTCACGGCCGCGGGCGGCACAGATACGCAGTATTTT. Filled out from reference TRBV11-3 and TRBJ2-3, the complete variable domain reads EAGVVQSPRYKIIEKKQPVAFWCNPISGHNTLYWYLQNLGQGPELLIRYENEEAVDDSQLPKDRFSAERLKGVDSTLKIQPAELGDSAVYLCASSYFTAAGGTDTQYFGPGTRLTVL.

The chain couples TRBV2 to TRBJ2-7; no clear D. The CDR3 sequence is 14 residues long. V lost 5 bases to trimming and J lost 5 bases, with 16 bases between them. Germline V gene data show CDR1 as SNHLY and CDR2 as FYNNEI. CDR3 in amino acids: CASSPRLGADEQYF. The DNA of the CDR3 is TGTGCCAGCAGTCCCCGGTTAGGTGCGGACGAGCAGTACTTC.

The J gene is TRBJ2-7, the V gene TRBV6-5; D not resolved. The germline V gene has CDR1 MNHEY and CDR2 SVGAGI. CDR3 length: 12 residues. V dropped 4 bases and J dropped 2 bases, with 6 bases sitting between them. The CDR3 region is CASSSNPYEQYF. CDR3 bases: TGTGCCAGCAGTTCAAACCCCTACGAGCAGTACTTC.

This chain joins TRBV27 and TRBJ2-1, with 9 positions matching TRBD2. The CDR3 has 16 amino acids. V shed 5 bases and J 4 bases; nucleotides not matched to a gene: 9. The germline V gene has CDR1 MNHEY and CDR2 SMNVEV (reference sequence). The CDR3 DNA sequence: TGTGCCAGCAGTCGGTTAGCGGGAGAAGGGTACAATGAGCAGTTCTTC. Translated, it gives CASSRLAGEGYNEQFF.

CDR3 sequence: CASSGPGAEGEKLFF. The CDR3 coding sequence is TGTGCCAGCAGCGGCCCAGGGGCAGAGGGTGAAAAACTGTTTTTT. J is TRBJ1-4 and V is TRBV7-9; D possibly corresponds to TRBD1 (6 bases). Looked up from germline, CDR1 is SEHNR and CDR2 is FQNEAQ (reference sequence). V was cut by 5 bases and J by 7 bases, with 17 bases left in between. This CDR3 region has 15 residues.

The gene calls are TRBV28 and TRBJ1-5; D call uncertain. The germline V and J ends were trimmed by 6 bases and 4 bases, with 16 bases remaining between them. The germline V gene has CDR1 MDHEN and CDR2 SYDVKM. The CDR3 runs 15 residues. The CDR3 spells CASRTPGRLNQPQHF. The CDR3 nucleotides are TGTGCCAGCAGAACGCCGGGCCGACTAAATCAGCCCCAGCATTTT.

The V and J genes are TRBV19 and TRBJ2-1, with 10 bases identical to TRBD2. Germline loops: CDR1 LNHDA, CDR2 SQIVND (reference sequence). The CDR3 loop spans 15 amino acids. V shed 7 bases, J shed 6 bases, and the junction held 9 bases outside the gene matches. The CDR3 DNA reads as TGTGCCAGTACCAAGACTAGCGGGCTATCCAATGAGCAGTTCTTC. This encodes CASTKTSGLSNEQFF. Combining the CDR3 with reference TRBV19 and TRBJ2-1 gives the whole variable domain DGGITQSPKYLFRKEGQNVTLSCEQNLNHDAMYWYRQDPGQGLRLIYYSQIVNDFQKGDIAEGYSVSREKKESFPLTVTSAQKNPTAFYLCASTKTSGLSNEQFFGPGTRLTVL.

The rearrangement links TRBV18 to TRBJ2-7; tentative D call: TRBD2 (5 bases). The V and J ends lost 3 bases and 2 bases respectively, with 17 bases between them. The CDR3 runs 16 residues. The V gene's germline CDR1 is KGHSH and CDR2 LQKENI. DNA for the CDR3: TGTGCCAGCTCACCCCCCCTAGCTAAGAGGGCCTACGAGCAGTACTTC. Protein sequence: CASSPPLAKRAYEQYF.

V is TRBV30 and J is TRBJ2-1; D might be TRBD2 (5 bases). Germline-derived CDR1 and CDR2 are GTSNPN and SVGIG (reference sequence). Trimming shortened V by 5 bases and J by 0 bases, and 14 bases separated the two germline ends. The CDR3 sequence is 15 residues long. CDR3 residues: CAWQGGRNSYNEQFF. The CDR3 DNA follows: TGTGCCTGGCAAGGAGGCCGGAACTCCTACAATGAGCAGTTCTTC.

V and J are TRBV5-4 and TRBJ2-7, with 9 bases aligning to TRBD1. Germline values: CDR1 SGHNT, CDR2 YYREEE (reference sequence). The CDR3 covers 14 residues. V lost 4 bases and J lost 4; bases outside the gene matches: 6. The CDR3 DNA reads as TGTGCCAGCAGCAACGGACAGGGGAGGTACGAGCAGTACTTC. Its protein is CASSNGQGRYEQYF.

The V call is TRBV5-1, the J call TRBJ2-1, with 11 nucleotides matching TRBD1. The J segment lost 8 bases and the V segment lost 3 bases, leaving 4 bases of the junction unmatched. The CDR3 contains 14 residues. Germline V gene sequence: CDR1 SGHRS, CDR2 YFSETQ. The CDR3 is CASSSGQGVHEQFF. The CDR3 DNA sequence: TGCGCCAGCAGCTCGGGACAGGGGGTACATGAGCAGTTCTTC.

The chain combines TRBV9 with TRBJ2-3, with unresolved D. This CDR3 has 14 amino acids. V was cut by 0 bases and J by 8 bases, with 13 bases left in between. CDR1 SGDLS and CDR2 YYNGEE come from the germline V gene. As DNA, the CDR3 is TGTGCCAGCAGCGTAGTACAGAGTTCCGGTACGCAGTATTTT. Translation gives CASSVVQSSGTQYF.

The V and J genes are TRBV6-6 and TRBJ1-5, with D perhaps matching TRBD1 (6 bases). There are 16 residues in the CDR3. The V gene's germline CDR1 is MNHNY and CDR2 SVGAGI (reference sequence). V lost 2 bases to trimming and J lost 5 bases, with 16 bases between them. As DNA, the CDR3 is TGTGCCAGCAGTTACGATCTCCGGGACAAGGATCAGCCCCAGCATTTT. Translating it yields CASSYDLRDKDQPQHF.

The rearrangement links TRBV28 to TRBJ2-7; 8 nucleotides match TRBD1. With 2 bases clipped from V and 2 bases from J, the junction kept 5 bases outside the gene matches. The CDR3 is made up of 15 amino acids. Germline V CDR1 and CDR2: MDHEN, SYDVKM. The CDR3 DNA reads TGTGCCAGCAGTTTACCGACAGGGGTAACCTACGAGCAGTACTTC. It encodes CASSLPTGVTYEQYF. The whole variable domain, remainder taken from reference TRBV28 and TRBJ2-7, is DVKVTQSSRYLVKRTGEKVFLECVQDMDHENMFWYRQDPGLGLRLIYFSYDVKMKEKGDIPEGYSVSREKKERFSLILESASTNQTSMYLCASSLPTGVTYEQYFGPGTRLTVT.

The DNA for the CDR3 is TGCGCCAGCAGCCGGGCTCGACAGTTAAATTACGAGCAGTACTTC. Its translation: CASSRARQLNYEQYF. This sequence joins TRBV4-3 and TRBJ2-7; possibly TRBD1 for D (5 bases). CDR1 and CDR2 (germline): LGHNA, YSLEER. Trimming cost V 4 bases and J 4 bases, with 17 bases left between them. The CDR3 length is 15 residues.

The chain has TRBV5-8 and TRBJ2-1; maybe TRBD1 (5 bases). CDR3 size: 13 residues. Trimming cost V 5 bases and J 0 bases, with 6 bases left between them. Germline values: CDR1 SGHTS, CDR2 YDEGEE. In DNA, the CDR3 is TGTGCCAGCAGGCAGGGCTCCTACAATGAGCAGTTCTTC. Translated, it gives CASRQGSYNEQFF.

The V and J genes are TRBV21-1 and TRBJ2-7; the table's D call, TRBD1, was not checked against the DNA. TRBV21-1 is labeled a pseudogene. The CDR3 contains 13 residues. CDR3 sequence: CASSPGFGYEQYF. In DNA form, the CDR3 reads TGTGCCAGCAGCCCAGGGTTCGGGTACGAGCAGTACTTC.

This clone was counted a single time. The chain combines TRBV10-3 with TRBJ2-1; D is uncertain. CDR1 is ENHRY and CDR2 is SYGVKD in the germline V gene. Trimming pared 9 bases from V and 6 bases from J, leaving 18 bases between. The CDR3 loop spans 14 amino acids. DNA of the CDR3: TGTGCCATAATGATTGGCCTGATCGGCAATGAGCAGTTCTTC. It codes for CAIMIGLIGNEQFF.

The chain recombines TRBV19 with TRBJ2-2; D is possibly TRBD1 or TRBD2 (6 bases each). The V gene lost 4 bases and the J gene lost 4 bases, with 28 bases spanning the gap. Germline V gene sequence: CDR1 LNHDA, CDR2 SQIVND (reference sequence). The CDR3 has 20 residues. As DNA, the CDR3 is TGTGCCAGTAGTAGCTCTTCCGGGGGCAAGCTCCAAGGAAGCACCGGGGAGCTGTTTTTT. Amino acid sequence: CASSSSSGGKLQGSTGELFF.

This chain uses TRBV19 with TRBJ2-7, with TRBD2 matching 9 bases. The junction had 3 bases not matched to a gene; V was cut back by 3 bases and J by 3 bases. Germline V gene sequence: CDR1 LNHDA, CDR2 SQIVND (reference sequence). This CDR3 has 14 residues. The CDR3 DNA reads as TGTGCCAGTAGTATCATGACTAGCGGCTACGAGCAGTACTTC. This gives the protein CASSIMTSGYEQYF.

The chain couples TRBV7-3 to TRBJ2-1, with 9 bases aligning to TRBD2. The CDR3 extends over 15 amino acids. Germline V lookup: CDR1 SGHTA, CDR2 FQGTGA. V trimming: 1 base; J trimming: 5 bases; junction bases outside the gene matches: 3. CDR3 DNA sequence: TGTGCCAGCAGCTTAAGGCGGGAGGGGAACAATGAGCAGTTCTTC. It is translated as CASSLRREGNNEQFF. The full variable domain, completed using reference TRBV7-3 and TRBJ2-1, is GAGVSQTPSNKVTEKGKYVELRCDPISGHTALYWYRQSLGQGPEFLIYFQGTGAADDSGLPNDRFFAVRPEGSVSTLKIQRTERGDSAVYLCASSLRREGNNEQFFGPGTRLTVL.